This TCR beta chain is drawn from a study of cytomegalovirus exposure and HLA in healthy donors. Primers included in the PCR were 60 Vbeta and 13 Jbeta primers. Sequenced by immunoSEQ multiplex PCR; TCRdb stores in-frame clones only, minus some. Of about 130,000 clones in the sample, roughly 80% were seen once. In nominal health when sampled, donors likely had unrecorded immune exposures nonetheless. This clone was detected only a few times. The antigen remains undetermined. Findings and caveats of the study: In an earlier analysis, productive rearrangement rates for most beta V segments clustered near 87% or 30%. Analyses of presence and absence presupposed an approximately uniform sequencing depth across donors.

CDR3 length equals 14 residues. Looked up from germline, CDR1 is SGHNT and CDR2 is YYREEE (reference sequence). V was trimmed by 4 bases and J by 2 bases, leaving 11 bases between them. Input material: PBMCs. The TCR was taken from a female donor in good health and CMV-seronegative. The V call is TRBV5-4, the J call TRBJ2-3; D might be TRBD2 (6 bases). The chain's CDR3 is CASSPWGVTDTQYF. Written as DNA, the CDR3 is TGTGCCAGCAGCCCTTGGGGGGTCACAGATACGCAGTATTTT.